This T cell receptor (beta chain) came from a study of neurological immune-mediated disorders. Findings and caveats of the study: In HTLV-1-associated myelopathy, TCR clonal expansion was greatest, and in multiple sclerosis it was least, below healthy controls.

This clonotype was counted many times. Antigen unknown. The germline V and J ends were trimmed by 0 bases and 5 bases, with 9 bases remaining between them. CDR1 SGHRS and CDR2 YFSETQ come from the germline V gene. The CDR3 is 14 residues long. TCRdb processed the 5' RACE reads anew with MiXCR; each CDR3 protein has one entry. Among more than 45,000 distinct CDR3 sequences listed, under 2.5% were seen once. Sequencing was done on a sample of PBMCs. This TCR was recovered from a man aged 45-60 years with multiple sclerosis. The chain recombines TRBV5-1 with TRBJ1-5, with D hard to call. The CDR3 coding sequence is TGCGCCAGCAGCTTGGTACCCGGTGATCAGCCCCAGCATTTT. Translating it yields CASSLVPGDQPQHF.